The rows below give T cell receptor beta chains drawn from one sample of a study of cytomegalovirus exposure and HLA in healthy donors. TCRdb's table, derived via immunoSEQ multiplex PCR, lists solely in-frame clones and lacks some. The sample gives some 180,000 clones, around 75% of which show up once; approximately 2.4% is in the top ten. Sequenced input: PBMCs. These TCRs come from a male donor in good health and CMV-seronegative. Both conserved end residues are part of each CDR3. Fields, in order: J gene, clone size, D gene, V gene, CDR3 DNA, CDR3 protein. D genes are given only for firm matches. Part of the rows lack a size; the others show once, few, many or a class for expanded clones.

TRBJ1-5 | once | TRBD1 | TRBV4-1 | TGCGCCAGCAGCCAAATCGACAGGGGTAGCAATCAGCCCCAGCATTTT | CASSQIDRGSNQPQHF
TRBJ1-2 | few | . | TRBV6-5 | TGTGCCAGCAGTTACTCGGGATCCCAGCGGGGCTATGGCTACACCTTC | CASSYSGSQRGYGYTF
TRBJ2-6 | once | . | TRBV9 | TGTGCCAGCAGCGTCAGGGGTATCTCTGGGGCCAACGTCCTGACTTTC | CASSVRGISGANVLTF
TRBJ1-5 | . | . | TRBV11-2 | TGTGCCAGCAGCTTAGATCCACACGGGAATCAGCCCCAGCATTTT | CASSLDPHGNQPQHF
TRBJ2-3 | . | . | TRBV9 | TGTGCCAGCAGCCCCAATAACAGGGAAGATACGCAGTATTTT | CASSPNNREDTQYF
TRBJ2-7 | . | TRBD1 | TRBV5-4 | TGTGCCAGCAGCTCCGGGACAGCCTACTACGAGCAGTACTTC | CASSSGTAYYEQYF
TRBJ2-7 | . | TRBD1 | TRBV7-9 | TGTGCCAGCAGCTCCGGGACAGGGAGCTCCTACGAGCAGTACTTC | CASSSGTGSSYEQYF
TRBJ1-1 | . | . | TRBV2 | TGTGCCAGCAGTGATAGACAGACCACTGAAGCTTTCTTT | CASSDRQTTEAFF
TRBJ1-3 | . | TRBD1 | TRBV6-6 | TGTGCCAGCAGTTCAGTGCAGGGGGCTGGAAACACCATATATTTT | CASSSVQGAGNTIYF
TRBJ1-2 | . | TRBD1 | TRBV30 | TGTGCCTGGAGTGTACGCTGGACAGGCAACTATGGCTACACCTTC | CAWSVRWTGNYGYTF
TRBJ2-7 | . | . | TRBV15 | TGTGCCACCAGCGACTTGGGCCCTAACAGGGTCGGTGGATACGAGCAGTACTTC | CATSDLGPNRVGGYEQYF
TRBJ2-7 | . | TRBD2 | TRBV7-6 | TGTGCCAGCAGCTTAGGCTCTAGCGGCTACGAGCAGTACTTC | CASSLGSSGYEQYF
TRBJ1-2 | . | TRBD1 | TRBV7-2 | TGTGCCAGCAGAGCAACCGGGACAGGGAATAAGTATGGCTACACCTTC | CASRATGTGNKYGYTF
TRBJ1-2 | . | . | TRBV7-8 | TGTGCCAGCAGCCGGAGTACCATACTAAACTATGGCTACACCTTC | CASSRSTILNYGYTF
TRBJ2-7 | . | TRBD2 | TRBV6-1 | TGTGCCAGCAGTAAGCCGGGGGGTTCCCTCGAGCAGTACTTC | CASSKPGGSLEQYF
TRBJ1-4 | once | . | TRBV15 | TGTGCCACCAGCAGAGTCGGGGGAAGGGGTGAAAAACTGTTTTTT | CATSRVGGRGEKLFF
TRBJ1-5 | . | TRBD1 | TRBV27 | TGTGCCAGCAGTTTGGGACAGGGTCTTCAGCCCCAGCATTTT | CASSLGQGLQPQHF
TRBJ1-6 | . | TRBD1 | TRBV7-8 | TGTGCCAGCAGCCCTACTGGACAGGGTTGGGCACCCCTCCACTTT | CASSPTGQGWAPLHF
TRBJ1-5 | . | TRBD1 | TRBV15 | TGTGCCACCAGCAGAGTACAGGGGCACCAGCCCCAGCATTTT | CATSRVQGHQPQHF
TRBJ1-2 | . | . | TRBV19 | TGTGCCAGTAGTATTCGATCAGGGGATCACTATGGCTACACCTTC | CASSIRSGDHYGYTF
TRBJ2-7 | . | . | TRBV2 | TGTGCCAGCAGTGAAGCGCAGGTGGCCTCCTACGAGCAGTACTTC | CASSEAQVASYEQYF
TRBJ2-2 | . | . | TRBV25-1 | TGTGCCAGCAGTGAATACCCGCGGTCCGGGGAGCTGTTTTTT | CASSEYPRSGELFF
TRBJ1-2 | . | . | TRBV6-1 | TGTGCCAGCAGTGAATATGTAGCTAACTATGGCTACACCTTC | CASSEYVANYGYTF
TRBJ2-1 | few | . | TRBV11-1 | TGTGCCAGCACCCTAGATAGGCTGGCCTTTGAGCAGTTCTTC | CASTLDRLAFEQFF
TRBJ1-1 | . | . | TRBV7-9 | TGTGCCAGCAGCCGGGTAGGGGGTGAAGCTTTCTTT | CASSRVGGEAFF
TRBJ1-6 | . | . | TRBV6-6 | TGTGCCAGCAGCTTTAACTCCTATAATTCACCCCTCCACTTT | CASSFNSYNSPLHF
TRBJ2-7 | . | TRBD1 | TRBV6-1 | TGTGCCAGCAGTCGCCGGGACAGGGGTGTCGAGCAGTACTTC | CASSRRDRGVEQYF
TRBJ1-2 | . | . | TRBV6-4 | TGTGCCAGCAGCCCCACCCGGGGTAGAGACTATGGCTACACCTTC | CASSPTRGRDYGYTF
TRBJ1-1 | . | . | TRBV5-4 | TGTGCCAGCAGCTTGGAGCAGGGGCCGGGTACTGAAGCTTTCTTT | CASSLEQGPGTEAFF
TRBJ1-3 | . | . | TRBV7-6 | TGTGCCAGCAGCAACAACAGGGCTGGAAACACCATATATTTT | CASSNNRAGNTIYF
TRBJ1-5 | . | TRBD1 | TRBV10-2 | TGCGCCAGCAGTGACAGGCGGACAGGTCAGCCCCAGCATTTT | CASSDRRTGQPQHF
TRBJ1-2 | . | . | TRBV11-2 | TGTGCCAGCAGCTTAGCTGCGCAGGTAGAAGATGGCTACACCTTC | CASSLAAQVEDGYTF
TRBJ2-7 | . | TRBD2 | TRBV5-5 | TGTGCCAGCAGCTACAAACTTGTTCCAACACTAGCGGGGGGAACCTACGAGCAGTACTTC | CASSYKLVPTLAGGTYEQYF
TRBJ2-2 | . | TRBD2 | TRBV6-1 | TGTGCCAGCAGTGCAAAGCCAGGGACTAGTCTCACCGGGGAGCTGTTTTTT | CASSAKPGTSLTGELFF
TRBJ1-6 | . | . | TRBV6-5 | TGTGCCAGCAGTTACTCCTGGAGCTCCTATAATTCACCCCTCCACTTT | CASSYSWSSYNSPLHF
TRBJ1-3 | . | . | TRBV5-5 | TGTGCCAGCAGCCCACTCCAGGGAGGTGGAAACACCATATATTTT | CASSPLQGGGNTIYF
TRBJ2-5 | . | TRBD2 | TRBV2 | TGTGCCAGCAGTGCCGGGACTAGCAGGAGTTCGCCTCGGGAGCAGTACTTC | CASSAGTSRSSPREQYF
TRBJ1-2 | . | TRBD1 | TRBV19 | TGTGCCAGTAGTAACATCCGGGACAGGGGTACGTCCTATGGCTACACCTTC | CASSNIRDRGTSYGYTF
TRBJ1-5 | . | . | TRBV29-1 | TGCAGCGTTGCGGACACGAGCTTTAGCAATCAGCCCCAGCATTTT | CSVADTSFSNQPQHF
TRBJ2-5 | once | . | TRBV6-5 | TGTGCCAGCAGCGAACTGCCCTCCGGGACCCAGTACTTC | CASSELPSGTQYF
TRBJ1-5 | . | . | TRBV18 | TGTGCCAGCTCTCAGGACAGAAATCAGCCCCAGCATTTT | CASSQDRNQPQHF
TRBJ2-7 | . | . | TRBV10-1 | TGCGCCAGCAGTGAAGCAGGGCGCTACGAGCAGTACTTC | CASSEAGRYEQYF
TRBJ2-3 | once | TRBD2 | TRBV27 | TGTGCCAGCAACTCGGGTCCCGGGAGGCTGAGCACAGATACGCAGTATTTT | CASNSGPGRLSTDTQYF
TRBJ2-1 | . | TRBD1 | TRBV2 | TGTGCCAGCAGCCGGGACAGCTACAATGAGCAGTTCTTC | CASSRDSYNEQFF
TRBJ1-2 | . | . | TRBV7-2 | TGTGCCAGCAGCTTATACTCTAACTATGGCTACACCTTC | CASSLYSNYGYTF
TRBJ1-1 | . | . | TRBV6-1 | TGTGCCAGCAGTGAAACAGGTCTAACTGAAGCTTTCTTT | CASSETGLTEAFF
TRBJ2-1 | . | . | TRBV11-3 | TGTGCCAGCAGTCTTAGCGAGGGATCCTACAATGAGCAGTTCTTC | CASSLSEGSYNEQFF
TRBJ1-3 | . | . | TRBV19 | TGTGCCAGTAGTCCCCTGGGCTCAGGGCGAAACACCATATATTTT | CASSPLGSGRNTIYF
TRBJ2-7 | . | TRBD1 | TRBV5-1 | TGCGCCAGCAGCCTAGACAGGGACATCTACGAGCAGTACTTC | CASSLDRDIYEQYF
TRBJ2-2 | . | . | TRBV7-9 | TGTGCCAGCAGCTTAGCGGTCAGCGGCGCCACCGGGGAGCTGTTTTTT | CASSLAVSGATGELFF
TRBJ2-1 | . | . | TRBV7-2 | TGTGCCAGCAGCTCATCTAGCTCCTACAATGAGCAGTTCTTC | CASSSSSSYNEQFF
TRBJ2-1 | few | . | TRBV30 | TGTGCCTGGAGCGAGGACAGTCACAATGAGCAGTTCTTC | CAWSEDSHNEQFF
TRBJ1-1 | . | . | TRBV5-4 | TGTGCCAGCAGCTCGGGGGAGGGGTTGAACACTGAAGCTTTCTTT | CASSSGEGLNTEAFF
TRBJ2-2 | . | . | TRBV30 | TGTGCCTGGAGTGTAACCCTCCTACGGGGCGGGGAGCTGTTTTTT | CAWSVTLLRGGELFF
TRBJ1-5 | . | . | TRBV6-6 | TGTGCCAGCACCGAAGGGGGTTCCAATCAGCCCCAGCATTTT | CASTEGGSNQPQHF
TRBJ2-2 | . | TRBD1 | TRBV11-3 | TGTGCCAGCAGCCGGACAGGGGAGGGCACCGGGGAGCTGTTTTTT | CASSRTGEGTGELFF
TRBJ2-6 | . | . | TRBV6-1 | TGTGCCAGCAGTGACACCGGGACAACAGGGGCCAACGTCCTGACTTTC | CASSDTGTTGANVLTF
TRBJ2-7 | . | TRBD2 | TRBV27 | TGTGCCAGCAGTTTATCGCGGGGGTTTGGGAACGAGCAGTACTTC | CASSLSRGFGNEQYF
TRBJ1-2 | . | . | TRBV5-6 | TGTGCCAGCAGCCTCTTGGCCACGGGGGGCTACACCTTC | CASSLLATGGYTF
TRBJ1-5 | . | . | TRBV28 | TGTGCCAGCAGTTCTGAGTATCAGCCCCAGCATTTT | CASSSEYQPQHF